This T cell receptor beta chain was profiled in a study of cytomegalovirus exposure and HLA in healthy donors. At the level of the study: Caucasian-associated ancestry cluster membership applied to just over 80% of around 400 genotyped donors. Whole-study findings and limits: Specificity of a few CMV-associated chains for CMV antigens was verified in vitro.

This clone has a handful of counts. Its antigen remains unknown. Use of 60 Vbeta and 13 Jbeta primers characterized the PCR. Profiling relied on immunoSEQ multiplex PCR, and the TCRdb table lists in-frame clones only, not all of them. The sample has approximately 150,000 clones; just over 75% are singletons. The TCR was taken from a man aged 40-55 years in good health and CMV-seronegative. Sequencing was done on a sample of PBMCs.

The CDR3 reads CSLRENTEAFF. The CDR3 DNA reads TGCAGCCTCAGGGAAAACACTGAAGCTTTCTTT. The chain employs TRBV29-1 and TRBJ1-1, with D possibly matching TRBD1 (5 bases). With 8 bases removed from V and 2 bases from J, the gap between germline ends came to 9 bases. The CDR3 has 11 amino acids. CDR1 is SQVTM and CDR2 is ANQGSEA in the germline V gene.